This entry describes one T cell receptor (beta chain). In the authors' methods: Estimation of nucleated cell counts was performed using reference gene primer amplification. Using immunoSEQ multiplex PCR, the repertoire was profiled, and TCRdb retains in-frame clones only, with some absent. The D gene and trimming were derived from the DNA, and the V and J assignments and clone size from that table. The sample lists fewer than 80,000 clones, 73% seen once, with around 20% in the top ten. CDR1 is MDHEN and CDR2 is SYDVKM in the germline V gene. V dropped 3 bases and J dropped 2 bases, with 10 bases sitting between them. The CDR3 totals 14 residues. This record comes from a study of blood T cell repertoires in COVID-19. Study details: Acute and convalescent COVID-19 specimens originated in the United States, Italy and Spain. In each case, the material was cDNA or gDNA derived from T cells, B-cell-depleted T cells, or PBMCs.

The sequence was collected from a man aged 55 to 70 with acute or convalescent COVID-19. This chain uses TRBV28 with TRBJ1-2; D gene ambiguous. What was sequenced was peripheral blood. In DNA, the CDR3 is TGTGCCAGCAGTTTCGGGGATTCCAACTATGGCTACACCTTC. This codes for CASSFGDSNYGYTF.